The 11 T cell receptor beta chains below were found in one sample sequenced in a study of naive and memory T cell subsets. Two oligonucleotides, mixed equimolar, formed the beta constant-region primer covering TRBC1 and TRBC2. TCRdb called the UMI-ligation and nested PCR reads again in MiXCR, with one record for every CDR3 protein. The sample consists of approximately 140,000 distinct CDR3 sequences, over 15% of them appearing once. Sequencing was performed on naive CD4+ T cells from blood. These receptor sequences come from a human donor in good health.

This clonotype came up many times. This rearrangement joins TRBV20-1 to TRBJ1-3; tentatively, D is TRBD1 (6 bases). Germline V gene sequence: CDR1 DFQATT, CDR2 SNEGSKA (reference sequence). Trimming shortened V by 3 bases and J by 2 bases, and 8 bases separated the two germline ends. The CDR3 loop spans 13 amino acids. In nucleotides, the CDR3 is TGCAGTGCTAGTCCAGGGGCTGGAAACACCATATATTTT. This encodes CSASPGAGNTIYF.

A few counts support this clonotype. J is TRBJ1-5 and V is TRBV30; D is perhaps TRBD1 (5 bases). The CDR3 loop spans 13 amino acids. The germline gives CDR1 GTSNPN, CDR2 SVGIG (reference sequence). V shed 1 base and J shed 6 bases, with 10 bases lying between them. The CDR3 protein is CAWSDAGGQPQHF. CDR3 nucleotides: TGTGCCTGGAGTGATGCGGGGGGTCAGCCCCAGCATTTT.

This clonotype has just a few counts. The chain links TRBV5-1 to TRBJ2-1; 10 bases fit TRBD2. The germline V gene has CDR1 SGHRS and CDR2 YFSETQ. This CDR3 contains 15 residues. The V and J ends lost 3 bases and 8 bases, in that order; junction bases with no gene match: 8. The CDR3 protein is CASSSSSGSRHEQFF. The CDR3 DNA is TGCGCCAGCAGCTCCTCTAGCGGGAGTCGCCATGAGCAGTTCTTC.

The chain links TRBV19 to TRBJ1-5; the D gene is possibly TRBD1 (6 bases). CDR1 LNHDA and CDR2 SQIVND come from the germline V gene (reference sequence). V was pared by 6 bases and J by 0 bases, with 18 bases between. This CDR3 has 17 residues. The CDR3 bases are TGTGCCAGTAGCAAGGACAGCAGAAGATATAGCAATCAGCCCCAGCATTTT. Its protein product is CASSKDSRRYSNQPQHF.

The gene calls are TRBV5-4 and TRBJ2-3, with 14 nucleotides matching TRBD2. This CDR3 region has 19 residues. The V segment lost 0 bases and the J segment 3 bases; nucleotides outside the gene matches: 9. Germline V CDR1 and CDR2: SGHNT, YYREEE (reference sequence). This CDR3 reads CASSLGLAGGQFKTDTQYF. The CDR3 DNA follows: TGTGCCAGCAGCTTGGGACTAGCGGGAGGGCAGTTTAAGACAGATACGCAGTATTTT.

Only a few counts were recorded for this clonotype. The chain couples TRBV12-3 or TRBV12-4 to TRBJ2-7, with TRBD2 identical over 10 bases. The CDR3 is made up of 17 amino acids. Unmatched junction bases numbered 7, after V lost 0 bases and J lost 2 bases. CDR3 region: CASSLALAGEGAYEQYF. The CDR3, as DNA: TGTGCCAGCAGTTTAGCTCTAGCGGGAGAAGGGGCCTACGAGCAGTACTTC.

This clonotype showed up just a few times. The genes are TRBV20-1 and TRBJ2-4; TRBD2 matches at 9 bases. Germline CDR1 DFQATT, CDR2 SNEGSKA (reference sequence). With V trimmed by 4 bases and J by 0 bases, 7 bases remained unmatched. The CDR3 covers 16 residues. CDR3: CSANALAGLAKNIQYF. DNA of the CDR3: TGCAGTGCTAATGCTCTAGCGGGATTAGCCAAAAACATTCAGTACTTC.

This clonotype was seen more than once but under ten times. The J gene is TRBJ1-1, the V gene TRBV20-1; 11 bases are a match to TRBD1. The CDR3 length is 15 residues. CDR1 and CDR2 (germline): DFQATT, SNEGSKA (reference sequence). The trim removed 8 bases at V and 5 bases at J, leaving 13 bases unmatched. The CDR3 bases are TGCAGTCCTCTTGGACAGGGGGCAAAGGGAACTGAAGCTTTCTTT. Protein: CSPLGQGAKGTEAFF.

The chain carries TRBV28 and TRBJ2-1; 10 positions match TRBD2. V was pared by 4 bases and J by 6 bases, with 6 bases of the junction left unmatched. This CDR3 spans 15 amino acids. Germline CDR1 MDHEN, CDR2 SYDVKM. The CDR3 loop reads CASSSSGRGSNEQFF. CDR3 bases: TGTGCCAGCAGTTCCAGCGGGAGGGGGTCCAATGAGCAGTTCTTC.

This clonotype was detected ten times or more. The chain joins TRBV20-1 to TRBJ2-3, with TRBD1 matching 7 bases. The V gene's germline CDR1 is DFQATT and CDR2 SNEGSKA (reference sequence). CDR3 size: 15 residues. Trimming cost V 6 bases and J 0 bases; bases outside gene matches: 9. The CDR3, as DNA: TGCAGTGCCTTCTCCCCGGACAGGAGCACAGATACGCAGTATTTT. Translation gives CSAFSPDRSTDTQYF.

The genes are TRBV7-8 and TRBJ2-3; D is perhaps TRBD1 or TRBD2 (9 bases each). The germline gives CDR1 SGHVS, CDR2 FQNEAQ. CDR3 length equals 18 residues. Trimming pared 5 bases from V and 6 bases from J, leaving 27 bases between. The CDR3 spells CASSLSGGPGTGRDTQYF. The CDR3 DNA reads TGTGCCAGCAGCCTTAGCGGGGGACCCGGGACAGGGCGCGATACGCAGTATTTT.